This T cell receptor beta chain was found in a study of T-cell reconstitution after alpha-beta-depleted transplantation in children. The study, taken as a whole, reports: Hyperexpanded clones declined; after one year, newly produced T cells mostly supplied diversity. There were reportedly several hundred expanded graft clones from which alpha-beta T cells came about two months after transplant. After transplant, high TCRbeta diversity at day 60 in some patients arose from surviving recipient T cells and thymic progenitors.

V shed 6 bases, J shed 5 bases, and the junction held 15 bases outside the gene matches. The CDR3 length is 18 residues. This clonotype turned up a few times. The antigen remains unidentified. The library targeted TCRbeta and was prepared with unique molecular identifiers. TCRdb re-called the PCR reads through MiXCR, storing one row per CDR3 protein. The sample yields just over 950,000 distinct CDR3 sequences, about 29% seen once. The chain carries TRBV12-3 or TRBV12-4 and TRBJ2-5; 13 nucleotides agree with TRBD2. The sample in question was PBMCs, mostly from graft donor cells, obtained 360 days after TCRalphabeta/CD19-depleted stem cell transplant. The clonotype was recovered from a boy under three years old who had a stem cell transplant for SCID, so the T cells may come from the graft donor. CDR3 loop: CASSRTSGGNTHAETQYF. CDR3 DNA sequence: TGTGCCAGCAGCAGGACTAGCGGGGGCAATACTCACGCGGAGACCCAGTACTTC.